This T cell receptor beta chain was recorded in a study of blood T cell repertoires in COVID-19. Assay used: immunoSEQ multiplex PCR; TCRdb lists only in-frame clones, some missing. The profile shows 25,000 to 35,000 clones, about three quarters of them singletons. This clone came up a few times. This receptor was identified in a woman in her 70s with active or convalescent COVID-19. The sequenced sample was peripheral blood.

The CDR3 loop reads CASSQGGTSNEQFF. DNA for the CDR3: TGTGCCAGCAGCCAGGGTGGGACTAGCAATGAGCAGTTCTTC. This rearrangement joins TRBV3-1 (or the pseudogene TRBV3-2) to TRBJ2-1; 8 nucleotides line up with TRBD2. Looked up from germline, CDR1 is LGHDT and CDR2 is YNNKEL (reference sequence). This CDR3 region has 14 residues. V lost 3 bases to trimming and J lost 6 bases; unmatched junction nucleotides: 4.